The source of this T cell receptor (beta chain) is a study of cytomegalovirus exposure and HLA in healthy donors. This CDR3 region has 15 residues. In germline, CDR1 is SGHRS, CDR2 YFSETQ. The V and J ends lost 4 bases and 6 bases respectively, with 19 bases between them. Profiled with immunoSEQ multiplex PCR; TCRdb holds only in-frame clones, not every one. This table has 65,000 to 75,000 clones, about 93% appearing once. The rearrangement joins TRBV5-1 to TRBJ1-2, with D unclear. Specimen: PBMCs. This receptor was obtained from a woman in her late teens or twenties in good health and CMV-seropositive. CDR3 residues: CASSGLGGDRDGYTF. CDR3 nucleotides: TGCGCCAGCAGCGGCCTTGGAGGTGATAGGGATGGCTACACCTTC. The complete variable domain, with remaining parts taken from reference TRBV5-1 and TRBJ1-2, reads KAGVTQTPRYLIKTRGQQVTLSCSPISGHRSVSWYQQTPGQGLQFLFEYFSETQRNKGNFPGRFSGRQFSNSRSEMNVSTLELGDSALYLCASSGLGGDRDGYTFGSGTRLTVV.